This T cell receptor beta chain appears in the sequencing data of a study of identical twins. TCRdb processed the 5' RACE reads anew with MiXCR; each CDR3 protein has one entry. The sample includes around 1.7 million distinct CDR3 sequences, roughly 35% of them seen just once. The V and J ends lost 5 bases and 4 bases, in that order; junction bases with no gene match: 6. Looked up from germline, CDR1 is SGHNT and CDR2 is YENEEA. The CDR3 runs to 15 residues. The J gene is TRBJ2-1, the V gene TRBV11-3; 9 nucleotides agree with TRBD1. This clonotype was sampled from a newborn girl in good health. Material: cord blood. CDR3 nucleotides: TGTGCCAGCAGCGCCTCCGGGACAGGGTACAATGAGCAGTTCTTC. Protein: CASSASGTGYNEQFF. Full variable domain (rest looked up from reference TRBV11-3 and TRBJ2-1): EAGVVQSPRYKIIEKKQPVAFWCNPISGHNTLYWYLQNLGQGPELLIRYENEEAVDDSQLPKDRFSAERLKGVDSTLKIQPAELGDSAVYLCASSASGTGYNEQFFGPGTRLTVL.